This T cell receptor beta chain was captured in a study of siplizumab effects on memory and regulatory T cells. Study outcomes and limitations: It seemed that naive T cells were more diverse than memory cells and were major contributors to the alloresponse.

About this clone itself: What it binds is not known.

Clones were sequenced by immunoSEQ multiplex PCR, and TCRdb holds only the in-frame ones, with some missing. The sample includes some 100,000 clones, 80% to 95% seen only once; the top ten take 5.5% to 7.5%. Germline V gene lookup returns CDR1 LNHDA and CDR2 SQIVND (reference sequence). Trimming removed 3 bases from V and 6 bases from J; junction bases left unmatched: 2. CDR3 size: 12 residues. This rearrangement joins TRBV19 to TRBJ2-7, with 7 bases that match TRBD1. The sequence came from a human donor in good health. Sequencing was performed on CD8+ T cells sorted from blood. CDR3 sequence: CASSITGVEQYF. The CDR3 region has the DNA TGTGCCAGTAGTATTACAGGGGTCGAGCAGTACTTC.